A selection of T cell receptor beta chains follows, all from one sample in a study of CD8+CD57+ T cells in acquired aplastic anemia. TCRdb redid the calling of the reads with MiXCR, one entry per CDR3 protein. The data show fewer than 45,000 distinct CDR3 sequences, 75% to 85% seen once. What was sequenced was sorted CD4+, CD8+, or CD8+CD57+ T cells (not recorded which) from PBMCs. Receptors originate from a human donor in good health, serving as a control. The CDR3 runs from the conserved cysteine through the conserved F or W. The order of the fields is J gene, V gene, CDR3 protein.

TRBJ1-1 TRBV20-1 CSAKIGDTEAFF
TRBJ1-5 TRBV12-3/TRBV12-4 CASALRGGIDQPQHF
TRBJ2-7 TRBV7-9 CASSVNRGEQYF
TRBJ1-1 TRBV2 CASSDQKNTEAFF
TRBJ2-7 TRBV6-1 CASSRPTSGGEREQYF
TRBJ2-2 TRBV14 CASSQDPRGTGELFF
TRBJ1-2 TRBV6-5 CASSYTQGGYTF
TRBJ2-3 TRBV7-6 CASSLEWRDTDTQYF
TRBJ1-1 TRBV29-1 CSVSHPTDNTEAFF
TRBJ1-5 TRBV25-1 CASSELDGQPQHF
TRBJ1-1 TRBV29-1 CSVGLGKAVYTEAFF
TRBJ1-6 TRBV20-1 CSARDGTAPGSPLHF
TRBJ2-5 TRBV7-2 CASSPGYLQETQYF
TRBJ2-7 TRBV5-1 CASSYELAGERYEQYF
TRBJ1-6 TRBV10-3 CAPPRETDNSPLHF
TRBJ2-2 TRBV5-1 CASSSRSGSNTGELFF
TRBJ2-1 TRBV15 CATSRDLRYEQFF
TRBJ1-1 TRBV29-1 CSVNRGSGGAFF
TRBJ2-7 TRBV15 CATSRERRQGQYF
TRBJ2-5 TRBV10-3 CAISDERGPQYF
TRBJ2-1 TRBV10-3 CAISAPRDRGGNEQFF
TRBJ2-7 TRBV20-1 CSAPRQGGEQYF
TRBJ2-5 TRBV2 CASRRTVAETQYF
TRBJ2-7 TRBV28 CASSRTGGGYEQYF
TRBJ1-2 TRBV11-1 CASSSPNYGYTF
TRBJ1-2 TRBV7-9 CASRPSYGYTF
TRBJ1-2 TRBV25-1 CASSESPGDGYTF
TRBJ2-5 TRBV29-1 CSVGTGGAYGETQYF
TRBJ1-5 TRBV27 CASSLNRGLNQPQHF
TRBJ1-2 TRBV25-1 CASSQRGGVGYTF
TRBJ2-7 TRBV13 CASSSVGGEEQYF
. TRBV19 CASSRTSGGADEQFF
TRBJ1-2 TRBV7-2 CASSSDVINYGYTF
TRBJ1-2 TRBV7-9 CASSKGQNYGYTF
TRBJ1-2 TRBV29-1 CSVGGTDGYTF
TRBJ2-5 TRBV15 CATSRGLVQETQYF
TRBJ1-5 TRBV9 CASSVGLDFQPQHF
TRBJ1-6 TRBV5-4 CASSWGQGSSYNSPLHF
TRBJ2-7 TRBV4-2 CASSLYRDRVITYEQYF
TRBJ2-7 TRBV6-1 CASSAGPDRVGEQYF
TRBJ2-1 TRBV20-1 CSARINTGLGINEQFF
TRBJ2-5 TRBV7-2 CASSLVGRQETQYF
TRBJ1-1 TRBV7-7 CASSSRPDTEAFF
TRBJ1-2 TRBV24-1 CATSDWDRGQGYTF
TRBJ1-2 TRBV2 CASSDVGKSYTF
TRBJ2-5 TRBV10-3 CAISGGGTLETQYF
TRBJ2-7 TRBV6-1 CASEGGSYEQYF